This is a list of T cell receptor beta chains from one sample in a study of chemoradiotherapy in HPV16-positive cancers. TCRdb's copy holds only in-frame clones and misses some; the assay was immunoSEQ multiplex PCR. The repertoire includes 9,500 to 15,000 clones, roughly nine tenths of them detected once, and 2.5% to 3% sits in the top ten. Source: blood, taken from a patient who underwent chemoradiotherapy. These receptors were taken from a human donor with HPV-associated anogenital cancer. The CDR3 runs from the conserved cysteine through the conserved F or W.

TRBV7-2	CASGLVDETQYF
TRBV10-3	CAISESKARADTQYF
TRBV6-5	CASSYLTGVGYTF
TRBV6-6	CASSLPGVSEPQHF
TRBV7-9	CASSRQTGEYTEAFF
TRBV27	CASSRDRLTNYGYTF
TRBV11-1	CASSSRTEGYGYTF
TRBV4-1	CASRQMDMGQGRLEAFF
TRBV18	CASSRDSGQETQYF
TRBV9	CASSVEGASRQETQYF
TRBV19	CASSPAGTDYGYTF
TRBV6-5	CASNDANTEAFF
TRBV27	CASSSGGRGRYGYTF
TRBV6-5	CASSFSGQGNSPLHF
TRBV5-8	CASSLPTGGGRGYTF
TRBV13	CASSPGLAGSDTQYF
TRBV5-6	CASKWDREAGELFF
TRBV6-6	CASGTANTEAFF
TRBV9	CASSVDSLFYNEQFF
TRBV2	CASSEQGAAPREAFF
TRBV19	CASSIATGRVTQYF
TRBV2	CASLARDADEKLFF
TRBV6-5	CASRSGPGNSPLHF
TRBV7-9	CASSLSRQGPYEQYF
TRBV5-5	CASSPRRAGQIYEQYF
TRBV29-1	CSVSWTGGSEQYF
TRBV29-1	CSVDKGATDTQYF
TRBV6-1	CASSARDYQPQHF
TRBV7-3	CASSNTGGFGGYTF
TRBV20-1	CSARWRETQYF
TRBV9	CASSPRGTSGGGLYNEQFF
TRBV6-6	CATTAGEETQYF
TRBV5-1	CASSLGYSNRPEDGYTF
TRBV19	CASSAWVTDTQYF
TRBV4-1	CASSQDWQAYEQYF
TRBV7-3	CASSLKGEGLLMDQPQHF
TRBV13	CASSITRTGQYF
TRBV18	CASSPGREDYEQYF
TRBV15	CATSREFGQGIYGYTF
TRBV28	CASSSRDRDNSPLHF
TRBV2	CASSYTPRSSYNEQFF
TRBV4-3	CASSQDHQGGGAGRTDTQYF
TRBV19	CASSRGAGSTDTQYF
TRBV4-3	CASSQDRQGGYEQFF
TRBV10-3	CAISGGTAPYGYTF
TRBV13	CASRSGGPNTGELFF
TRBV18	CASSPSSYEQYF
TRBV5-8	CASSLSFSNQPQHF
TRBV10-1	CARQGAGVIQYF
TRBV13	CASSLRQGGHETQYF
TRBV11-3	CASSSSGVGYGEQYF
TRBV10-3	CAISESDRGNEKLFF
TRBV7-9	CASSPWTGMNTEAFF
TRBV12-5	CASGLASWWDTQGDTQYF
TRBV2	CASRSTGVSTEAFF
TRBV19	CASSDPPNGYTF
TRBV30	CAWSPEPTVPWGYTF
TRBV10-3	CAISVTGTSGGAHEQFF
TRBV5-8	CASSLALGEGNTGELFF
TRBV7-2	CASSPRGAGHETQYF